This TCR beta chain was captured in a study of T cells in localized non-small cell lung cancer. For this clone: The antigen remains undetermined.

Method: immunoSEQ multiplex PCR; TCRdb's copy keeps in-frame clones and lacks some. This table has fewer than 6,000 clones, about 85% appearing once. Whole-study findings and limits: Blood T cell density predicted longer survival; adjacent-lung clonality, shorter.

Germline V gene sequence: CDR1 SGHNT, CDR2 YYREEE (reference sequence). Trimming took off 0 bases at V and 4 bases at J, with 5 bases between the two ends. This CDR3 is 12 amino acids long. This clonotype was sampled from a woman between 40 and 69 years old with stage II lung adenocarcinoma. This specimen consisted of PBMCs, obtained before any cancer treatment. The chain is built from TRBV5-4 and TRBJ2-7; D is unclear. CDR3: CASSLVLYEQYF. CDR3 sequence (DNA): TGTGCCAGCAGCTTGGTTCTGTACGAGCAGTACTTC.